Below are 29 T cell receptor beta chains sequenced from a single sample in a study of blood T cells in healthy people across ages. For the second PCR, which ran for roughly 6 to 12 cycles, a sample-barcoded 5' primer and a J-beta primer mix were used. TCRdb analysed the 5' RACE reads with MiXCR anew, one entry per CDR3 protein. The sample includes about 570,000 distinct CDR3 sequences, 25% to 30% of them seen just once. Sample: blood. The receptors come from a woman in her seventies in good health.

Only a few counts were recorded for this clonotype. V and J are TRBV4-2 and TRBJ1-4; possibly TRBD1 for D (5 bases). CDR1 and CDR2 (germline): LGHNA, YNFKEQ. The CDR3 spans 16 residues. V was trimmed by 1 base and J by 5 bases, leaving 14 bases between them. DNA for the CDR3: TGTGCCAGCAGCCAAGCACCAGATGGGGACAATGAAAAACTGTTTTTT. Translated: CASSQAPDGDNEKLFF.

The V gene is TRBV11-3, the J gene TRBJ2-1; D call uncertain. V was pared by 0 bases and J by 3 bases, with 9 bases between. CDR3 length equals 15 residues. The V gene's germline CDR1 is SGHNT and CDR2 YENEEA. CDR3 protein: CASSLDGLYYNEQFF. CDR3 coding DNA: TGTGCCAGCAGCTTAGACGGGCTTTACTACAATGAGCAGTTCTTC.

The chain has TRBV7-9 and TRBJ2-5; TRBD1 is a possible D gene (5 bases). The better agreement between TRBJ2-1 and the DNA end casts doubt on the J call. The CDR3 loop spans 14 amino acids. Per germline, CDR1 SEHNR and CDR2 FQNEAQ (reference sequence). CDR3 in DNA: TGTGCCAGCAGCTTTCGACAGACTTACAATGAGCAGTTCTTC. The encoded protein is CASSFRQTYNEQFF.

The rearrangement uses TRBV7-9 and TRBJ1-1; tentatively, D is TRBD1 (5 bases). CDR3 size: 15 residues. Trimming stripped 4 bases from V and 1 base from J, with 13 bases between. The germline V gene encodes CDR1 SEHNR and CDR2 FQNEAQ (reference sequence). CDR3 amino acids: CASSSNVGANTEAFF. The DNA for the CDR3 is TGTGCCAGCAGCTCTAACGTCGGGGCGAACACTGAAGCTTTCTTT. Full variable domain (outside the CDR3, taken from reference TRBV7-9 and TRBJ1-1): DTGVSQNPRHKITKRGQNVTFRCDPISEHNRLYWYRQTLGQGPEFLTYFQNEAQLEKSRLLSDRFSAERPKGSFSTLEIQRTEQGDSAMYLCASSSNVGANTEAFFGQGTRLTVV.

This clonotype has ten or more counts. The chain combines TRBV11-2 with TRBJ2-5, with D possibly TRBD1 on 6 matching bases. Germline loops: CDR1 SGHAT, CDR2 FQNNGV. The CDR3 is made up of 15 amino acids. The V and J ends lost 5 bases and 6 bases respectively, with 19 bases between them. The CDR3 reads CASSTATGVVKTQYF. CDR3 nucleotide sequence: TGTGCCAGCAGCACGGCGACAGGTGTTGTGAAGACCCAGTACTTC.

The table lists this clonotype with a few counts. The J gene is TRBJ2-4, the V gene TRBV10-2; D not certain. The CDR3 is 12 residues long. Germline CDR1 is WSHSY and CDR2 is SAAADI. The ends were cut back, 0 bases at V and 7 bases at J, with 4 bases in the middle. The CDR3 loop reads CASSESRNIQYF. For the CDR3, the DNA is TGCGCCAGCAGTGAGTCGCGGAACATTCAGTACTTC.

This clonotype was detected a few times. The gene calls are TRBV5-1 and TRBJ2-5, with D unresolved. Trimming shortened V by 4 bases and J by 2 bases, and 12 bases separated the two germline ends. The CDR3 extends over 14 amino acids. Germline V gives CDR1 SGHRS, CDR2 YFSETQ. This CDR3 is CASSLWGQQETQYF. In DNA, the CDR3 is TGCGCCAGCAGCCTGTGGGGTCAGCAAGAGACCCAGTACTTC. Combining the CDR3 with reference TRBV5-1 and TRBJ2-5 gives the whole variable domain KAGVTQTPRYLIKTRGQQVTLSCSPISGHRSVSWYQQTPGQGLQFLFEYFSETQRNKGNFPGRFSGRQFSNSRSEMNVSTLELGDSALYLCASSLWGQQETQYFGPGTRLLVL.

The chain joins TRBV4-1 to TRBJ1-4; unclear D gene. The ends were cut back, 1 base at V and 8 bases at J, with 14 bases in the middle. Looked up from germline, CDR1 is MGHRA and CDR2 is YSYEKL. The CDR3 consists of 15 residues. The CDR3 reads CASSQGATAGEKLFF. CDR3 DNA sequence: TGCGCCAGCAGCCAAGGCGCGACTGCCGGGGAAAAACTGTTTTTT.

This clonotype was counted between two and nine times. This chain's CDR3 is CASSEPGTSGGEETQYF. CDR3 bases: TGCGCCAGCAGTGAGCCCGGGACTAGCGGGGGGGAAGAGACCCAGTACTTC. J is TRBJ2-5 and V is TRBV10-2, with 16 bases lining up with TRBD2. This CDR3 is built from 17 residues. CDR1 and CDR2 (germline): WSHSY, SAAADI. V lost 2 bases and J lost 3; bases outside the gene matches: 3.

This clonotype was counted only a few times. The chain joins TRBV7-3 to TRBJ1-2, with no clear D. This CDR3 is built from 14 residues. The V gene lost 0 bases and the J gene lost 6 bases, with 11 bases spanning the gap. The germline V gene encodes CDR1 SGHTA and CDR2 FQGTGA. CDR3: CASSLTQTEHGYTF. CDR3 DNA sequence: TGTGCCAGCAGCTTAACTCAGACGGAGCATGGCTACACCTTC.

The chain carries TRBV20-1 and TRBJ2-1; D call uncertain. The CDR3 extends over 14 amino acids. Germline V gene data show CDR1 as DFQATT and CDR2 as SNEGSKA (reference sequence). With 6 bases removed from V and 7 bases from J, the gap between germline ends came to 19 bases. In DNA form, the CDR3 reads TGCAGTGCCAAGTCCCCGTCAGGTTTGAATGAGCAGTTCTTC. Translation gives CSAKSPSGLNEQFF.

This clonotype has just a few counts. The rearrangement joins TRBV4-1 to TRBJ2-7; D might be TRBD1 (6 bases). The J call could be wrong; TRBJ2-5 is a better fit for the DNA end. Germline CDR1 reads MGHRA; CDR2 reads YSYEKL. This CDR3 has 14 amino acids. The CDR3 nucleotides read TGCGCCAGCAGCCAAGACAGGGGTGGGGAGACCCAGTACTTC. Translated: CASSQDRGGETQYF.

The rearrangement joins TRBV6-1 to TRBJ1-2, with D uncertain. Deletions cut 9 bases from V and 4 bases from J, with 12 bases between. This CDR3 has 12 residues. The germline CDR1 and CDR2 sequences are MNHNS and SASEGT. CDR3 DNA: TGTGCCAGTAGCATATTTGGCTATGGCTACACCTTC. Its protein is CASSIFGYGYTF.

This clonotype was observed many times. The CDR3 reads CASSLAGEYEQYF. The CDR3 nucleotides read TGTGCCAGCAGCTTAGCCGGGGAGTACGAGCAGTACTTC. This chain uses TRBV7-9 with TRBJ2-7; D might be TRBD2 (5 bases). From germline, CDR1 is SEHNR and CDR2 FQNEAQ (reference sequence). This CDR3 contains 13 residues. V lost 0 bases and J lost 4, with 7 bases in between.

The V gene is TRBV5-6, the J gene TRBJ2-5; TRBD2 matches at 9 bases. CDR1 is SGHDT and CDR2 is YYEEEE in the germline V gene. The ends lost 1 base at V and 2 bases at J; junction bases unmatched: 6. CDR3 length equals 16 residues. CDR3 region: CASSLFSSGIQETQYF. In DNA form, the CDR3 reads TGTGCCAGCAGCTTGTTTTCTAGCGGGATTCAAGAGACCCAGTACTTC.

Only a few counts were recorded for this clonotype. The DNA for the CDR3 is TGTGCCAGCAGCGTCCGGGAGGGGGCCGCAGATACGCAGTATTTT. Protein sequence: CASSVREGAADTQYF. The rearrangement joins TRBV9 to TRBJ2-3, with a tentative D call TRBD2 (8 bases). CDR1 SGDLS and CDR2 YYNGEE come from the germline V gene. V shed 2 bases and J shed 4 bases, with 14 bases lying between them. The CDR3 sequence is 15 residues long.

This chain links TRBV7-2 with TRBJ2-5; D is possibly TRBD2 (5 bases). Germline V gene lookup returns CDR1 SGHTA and CDR2 FQGNSA. V dropped 2 bases and J dropped 3 bases, with 10 bases sitting between them. The CDR3 extends over 14 amino acids. The CDR3 bases are TGTGCCAGCAGCTTAAGGACTTTCGAAGAGACCCAGTACTTC. Amino acid sequence: CASSLRTFEETQYF.

The chain links TRBV7-2 to TRBJ2-2; possible D gene TRBD2, 5 bases. Per germline, CDR1 SGHTA and CDR2 FQGNSA. This CDR3 spans 15 amino acids. V gave up 5 bases and J gave up 3 bases, with 13 bases separating them. The CDR3 region has the DNA TGTGCCAGCAGCGTGTCGAGGGCCTACACCGGGGAGCTGTTTTTT. This encodes CASSVSRAYTGELFF.

This chain connects TRBV9 to TRBJ2-5; 7 nucleotides match TRBD2. The J call is uncertain, as TRBJ2-7 better fits the DNA end. This CDR3 has 13 residues. CDR1 and CDR2 (germline): SGDLS, YYNGEE. CDR3 sequence: CASSVVGGTEQYF. The CDR3 DNA follows: TGTGCCAGCAGCGTAGTCGGGGGGACCGAGCAGTACTTC.

The rearrangement links TRBV5-1 to TRBJ1-4; the D is unclear. There are 15 residues in the CDR3. The germline gives CDR1 SGHRS, CDR2 YFSETQ. The ends were cut back, 0 bases at V and 0 bases at J, with 6 bases in the middle. CDR3 amino acids: CASSLVAATNEKLFF. The CDR3 DNA sequence: TGCGCCAGCAGCTTGGTGGCTGCAACTAATGAAAAACTGTTTTTT.

With respect to this clonotype: The junction departs from the called germline gene at one end, perhaps through a read error. The J gene is TRBJ2-3, the V gene TRBV5-6; D is uncertain. The germline V gene has CDR1 SGHDT and CDR2 YYEEEE. This CDR3 has 13 residues. CDR3: CASGLMGRDTQYF. The CDR3 bases are TGTGCCAGCGGCTTGATGGGTAGGGATACGCAGTATTTT.

The V and J genes are TRBV20-1 and TRBJ2-7; unclear D gene. The V gene lost 2 bases and the J gene lost 0 bases, with 11 bases spanning the gap. In germline, CDR1 is DFQATT, CDR2 SNEGSKA (reference sequence). This CDR3 region has 14 residues. CDR3 in amino acids: CSARRALSSYEQYF. The CDR3 DNA reads TGCAGTGCTAGAAGGGCCCTCTCCTCCTACGAGCAGTACTTC.

J is TRBJ2-2 and V is TRBV3-1; D gene uncertain. CDR1 and CDR2 from the germline V gene are LGHDT and YNNKEL (reference sequence). V gave up 4 bases and J gave up 1 base, with 7 bases separating them. The CDR3 totals 14 residues. CDR3 amino acids: CASSPRWNTGELFF. In DNA, the CDR3 is TGTGCCAGCAGCCCACGCTGGAACACCGGGGAGCTGTTTTTT.

This clonotype was seen only once. CDR3 sequence reads: CSVARQSQETQYF. CDR3 bases: TGCAGCGTTGCCCGACAGAGTCAAGAGACCCAGTACTTC. J is TRBJ2-5 and V is TRBV29-1; D may be TRBD1 (5 bases). Germline loops: CDR1 SQVTM, CDR2 ANQGSEA. The V gene lost 4 bases and the J gene lost 2 bases, with 11 bases spanning the gap. This CDR3 is built from 13 residues.

J is TRBJ1-2 and V is TRBV5-1; 7 nucleotides align to TRBD1. The CDR3 contains 14 residues. Germline-derived CDR1 and CDR2 are SGHRS and YFSETQ. Trimming at V came to 1 base and at J to 6 bases, leaving 6 bases not matched to a gene. The CDR3 spells CASSLSTGDDGYTF. CDR3 DNA sequence: TGCGCCAGCAGCTTGTCAACAGGGGACGATGGCTACACCTTC.

The chain recombines TRBV5-1 with TRBJ2-3; 7 positions agree with TRBD1. This CDR3 contains 15 residues. The germline CDR1 and CDR2 sequences are SGHRS and YFSETQ. The trim removed 1 base at V and 4 bases at J, leaving 6 bases unmatched. The CDR3: CASSLTRGSSDTQYF. In nucleotides, the CDR3 is TGCGCCAGCAGCTTGACCAGGGGGTCTTCAGATACGCAGTATTTT. Drawing the rest from reference TRBV5-1 and TRBJ2-3, the complete variable domain is KAGVTQTPRYLIKTRGQQVTLSCSPISGHRSVSWYQQTPGQGLQFLFEYFSETQRNKGNFPGRFSGRQFSNSRSEMNVSTLELGDSALYLCASSLTRGSSDTQYFGPGTRLTVL.

In its sample, this clonotype was seen once. The chain has TRBV7-2 and TRBJ2-2, with D perhaps matching TRBD1 (6 bases). The germline V and J ends were trimmed by 4 bases and 7 bases, with 10 bases remaining between them. CDR3 length equals 13 residues. Germline V lookup: CDR1 SGHTA, CDR2 FQGNSA. CDR3 bases: TGTGCCAGCAGCTACAGGGAAGGCGGGGAGCTGTTTTTT. It is translated as CASSYREGGELFF.

This CDR3 is CASRRDYEQYF. The DNA for the CDR3 is TGTGCCAGCAGACGCGACTACGAGCAGTACTTC. The gene calls are TRBV6-2 or TRBV6-3 and TRBJ2-7, with D unresolved. V gave up 6 bases and J gave up 3 bases, with 6 bases separating them. The CDR3 is 11 residues long. Germline CDR1 is MNHEY and CDR2 is SVGEGT.

This clonotype was seen ten or more times. The chain joins TRBV4-3 to TRBJ2-5, with TRBD2 identical over 8 bases. Germline CDR1 is LGHNA and CDR2 is YSLEER. V was pared by 5 bases and J by 3 bases, with 2 bases of the junction left unmatched. There are 13 residues in the CDR3. CDR3 residues: CASSSLAEETQYF. The CDR3 nucleotides are TGCGCCAGCAGCTCACTAGCGGAAGAGACCCAGTACTTC.